This TCR beta chain was profiled in a study of metastatic and nonmetastatic thyroid tumors. Across the study: It was across blood and tumor or nodule tissue from malignant and benign thyroid patients that repertoires were compared.

Every patient underwent thyroid surgery untreated. Study-level points and caveats: The reported finding was significantly higher TCR beta diversity in malignant thyroid tumors relative to benign nodules, in blood and tumor.

CDR1 and CDR2 from the germline V gene are DFQATT and SNEGSKA (reference sequence). There are 15 residues in the CDR3. Trimming stripped 1 base from V and 2 bases from J, with 13 bases between. The table lists this clone with many counts. Antigen specificity is unknown. Authors' processing steps: It was from CDR3 differences across clinicopathological groups that a distant-metastasis classifier for papillary thyroid cancer was built. TCRdb re-processed the PCR reads through MiXCR. The V and J calls shown here were made by TCRdb, not taken from the authors' results. The table shows 20,000 to 25,000 clones, with 15% to 20% occurring only once.

The clonotype was recovered from a female donor with papillary thyroid cancer or a benign thyroid nodule (not recorded which). Some clones in this sample may be carry-over from other donors' samples. The chain employs TRBV20-1 and TRBJ2-3, with D maybe TRBD1 (5 bases). The sample consisted of blood. This CDR3 is CSARGRAGYTDTQYF. The DNA of the CDR3 is TGCAGTGCTAGAGGCCGAGCAGGGTACACAGATACGCAGTATTTT.